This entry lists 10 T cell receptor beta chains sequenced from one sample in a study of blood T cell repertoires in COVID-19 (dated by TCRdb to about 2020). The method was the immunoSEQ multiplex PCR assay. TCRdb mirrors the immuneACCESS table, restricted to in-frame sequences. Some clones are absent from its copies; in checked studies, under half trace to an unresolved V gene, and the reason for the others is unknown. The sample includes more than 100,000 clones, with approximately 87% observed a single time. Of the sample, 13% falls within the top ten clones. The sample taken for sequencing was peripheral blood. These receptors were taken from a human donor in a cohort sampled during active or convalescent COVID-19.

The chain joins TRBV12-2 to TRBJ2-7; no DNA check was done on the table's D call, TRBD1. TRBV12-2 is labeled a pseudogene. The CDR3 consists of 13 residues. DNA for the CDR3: TGTGCAAGTCCCCGGGACAGGGTGTACGAGCAGTACTTC. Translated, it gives CASPRDRVYEQYF.

The CDR3 region has the DNA TGTGCCAGCAGTGACACCGGAGATGAGCAGTTCTTC. Protein: CASSDTGDEQFF. This sequence joins TRBV6-4 and TRBJ2-1; no reliable D call. The CDR3 is 12 amino acids. The germline V gene encodes CDR1 MRHNA and CDR2 SNTAGT. Trimming stripped 2 bases from V and 8 bases from J, with 7 bases between.

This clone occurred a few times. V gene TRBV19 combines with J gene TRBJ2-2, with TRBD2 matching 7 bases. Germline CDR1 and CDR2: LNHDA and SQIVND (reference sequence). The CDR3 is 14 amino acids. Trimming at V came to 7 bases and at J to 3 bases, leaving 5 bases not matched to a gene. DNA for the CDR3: TGTGCCAGTAACTACCGGGGGGACACCGGGGAGCTGTTTTTT. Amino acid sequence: CASNYRGDTGELFF.

The CDR3 DNA sequence: TGTGCCAGCAGCCCCCCGGGGGGGTTCTATGGCTACACCTTC. Translating gives CASSPPGGFYGYTF. The chain recombines TRBV5-6 with TRBJ1-2; D might be TRBD1 (5 bases). This CDR3 spans 14 amino acids. The ends were cut back, 4 bases at V and 4 bases at J, with 14 bases in the middle. CDR1 is SGHDT and CDR2 is YYEEEE in the germline V gene. The complete variable domain, with remaining parts taken from reference TRBV5-6 and TRBJ1-2, reads DAGVTQSPTHLIKTRGQQVTLRCSPKSGHDTVSWYQQALGQGPQFIFQYYEEEERQRGNFPDRFSGHQFPNYSSELNVNALLLGDSALYLCASSPPGGFYGYTFGSGTRLTVV.

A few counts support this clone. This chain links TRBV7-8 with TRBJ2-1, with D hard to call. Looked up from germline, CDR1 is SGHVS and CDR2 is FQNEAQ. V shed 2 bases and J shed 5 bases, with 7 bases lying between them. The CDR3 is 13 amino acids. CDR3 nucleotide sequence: TGTGCCAGCAGCTTAAGACTGAACAATGAGCAGTTCTTC. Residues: CASSLRLNNEQFF.

This chain's CDR3 is CASSGTTGGLDSYNEQFF. In nucleotides, the CDR3 is TGTGCCAGCAGTGGCACGACAGGGGGCTTAGACTCCTACAATGAGCAGTTCTTC. The J gene is TRBJ2-1, the V gene TRBV25-1; TRBD1 aligns across 10 bases. The trim removed 4 bases at V and 0 bases at J, leaving 9 bases unmatched. The CDR3 consists of 18 residues. Germline-derived CDR1 and CDR2 are MGHDK and SYGVNS. The full variable domain, its missing parts supplied by reference TRBV25-1 and TRBJ2-1, is EADIYQTPRYLVIGTGKKITLECSQTMGHDKMYWYQQDPGMELHLIHYSYGVNSTEKGDLSSESTVSRIRTEHFPLTLESARPSHTSQYLCASSGTTGGLDSYNEQFFGPGTRLTVL.

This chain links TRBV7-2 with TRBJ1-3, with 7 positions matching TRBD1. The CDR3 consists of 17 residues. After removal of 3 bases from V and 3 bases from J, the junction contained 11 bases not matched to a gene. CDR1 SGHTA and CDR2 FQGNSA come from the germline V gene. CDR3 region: CASSLSAGGRRGNTIYF. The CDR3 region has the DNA TGTGCCAGCAGCTTGAGTGCAGGGGGGCGTCGTGGAAACACCATATATTTT.

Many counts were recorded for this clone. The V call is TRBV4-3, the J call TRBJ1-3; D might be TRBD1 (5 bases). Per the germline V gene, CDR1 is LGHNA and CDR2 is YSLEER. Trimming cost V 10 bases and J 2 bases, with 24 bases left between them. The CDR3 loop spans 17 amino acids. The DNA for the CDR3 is TGCGCCACCCGCCCCCGGTGGGGGGGACGTCCTGGAAACACCATATATTTT. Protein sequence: CATRPRWGGRPGNTIYF.

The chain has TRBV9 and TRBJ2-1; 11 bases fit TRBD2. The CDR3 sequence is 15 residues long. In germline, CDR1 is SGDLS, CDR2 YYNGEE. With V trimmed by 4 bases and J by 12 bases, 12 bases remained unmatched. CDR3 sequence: CASSFGTSGVLGQFF. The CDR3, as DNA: TGTGCCAGCAGCTTCGGGACTAGCGGTGTATTGGGGCAGTTCTTC.

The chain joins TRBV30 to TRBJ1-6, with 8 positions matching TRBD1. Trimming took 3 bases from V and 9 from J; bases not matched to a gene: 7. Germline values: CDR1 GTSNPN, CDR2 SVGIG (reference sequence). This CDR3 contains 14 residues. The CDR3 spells CAWRPRDRLSPLHF. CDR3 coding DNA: TGTGCCTGGAGGCCTAGGGACAGGCTTTCACCCCTCCACTTT.